The subject of this entry is one TCR beta chain. Its antigen is undetermined. The germline V gene has CDR1 MDHEN and CDR2 SYDVKM. This CDR3 spans 13 amino acids. This record belongs to a study of cytomegalovirus exposure and HLA in healthy donors. Study conclusions and caveats: Prior analysis indicated that the majority of TCR beta V segments exhibited productivity approximately 87% or approximately 30% of the time. The Asian-associated ancestry cluster reportedly had fewer N-insertions than the roughly 670-donor mean in a later analysis. Most likely, a cluster of highly shared sequence variants arose as a sequencing artifact.

The PCR was carried out with 60 Vbeta primers and 13 Jbeta primers. Profiling relied on immunoSEQ multiplex PCR, and the TCRdb table lists in-frame clones only, not all of them. The sample has 120,000 or so clones; roughly 10% are singletons. Nominally healthy donors provided the samples, though records likely missed some immune exposures. The source of this sequence is a woman between 18 and 30 years old in good health and CMV-seropositive. J is TRBJ2-3 and V is TRBV28; the D gene is possibly TRBD2 (6 bases). Specimen: PBMCs. CDR3 sequence reads: CATTRGTTDTQYF. The CDR3 coding sequence is TGTGCAACCACCCGCGGGACCACAGATACGCAGTATTTT.